In its sample, the clone carrying this T cell receptor beta chain was seen a few times. The antigen is not known. Mouse names are used for the genes. From the germline J gene comes the end of the CDR3, since the read stops 4 residues before it. This same CDR3 is encoded by further DNA sequences in the sample. The CDR3 totals 13 residues. Germline V lookup: CDR1 MSHET, CDR2 SYDVDS. The V and J ends lost 6 bases and 1 base respectively, with 8 bases between them. Sequencing templates came from extracted RNA that was reverse transcribed into cDNA. The repertoire was sequenced with immunoSEQ multiplex PCR; TCRdb's copy has only in-frame clones and lacks some. This sample has more than 250,000 clones and no singletons, with 1.2% in the ten largest. These data belong to a study of CD8+ T cells in alopecia areata. Overall study context: It was roughly 6-11-week-old female C3H/HeJ mice that received skin from approximately 6-13-month-old C3H/HeJ graft donors with spontaneous alopecia. General study findings and limits: Researchers reported that TCR sharing among patients proved less clear than in mice, possibly HLA-linked.

Separation of pooled cutaneous lymph node cells was by sorting with CD4, CD8alpha, NKG2D, NKG2ACE and other markers. The clonotype was recovered from a C3H/HeJ mouse with alopecia areata. The mice in this strain carry MHC haplotype H2-k. Sequencing was done on a sample of CD4+ T cells sorted from a lymph node. The V and J genes are TRBV29 and TRBJ2-3, with D perhaps matching TRBD1 (6 bases). CDR3: CASRDSGAETLYF. CDR3 DNA, as far as it was read: TGTGCTAGCAGGGACAGTGGTGCAGAA.